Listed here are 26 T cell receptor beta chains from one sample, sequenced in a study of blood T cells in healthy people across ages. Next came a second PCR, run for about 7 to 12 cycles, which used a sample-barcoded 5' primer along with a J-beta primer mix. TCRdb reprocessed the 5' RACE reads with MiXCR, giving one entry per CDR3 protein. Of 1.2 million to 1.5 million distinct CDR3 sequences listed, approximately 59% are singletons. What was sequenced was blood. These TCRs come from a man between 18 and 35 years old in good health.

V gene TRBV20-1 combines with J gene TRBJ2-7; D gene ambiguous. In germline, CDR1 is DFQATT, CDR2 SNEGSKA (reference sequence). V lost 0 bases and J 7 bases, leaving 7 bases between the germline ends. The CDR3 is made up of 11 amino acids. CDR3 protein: CSARELREQYF. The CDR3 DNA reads TGCAGTGCTAGAGAGTTGCGTGAGCAGTACTTC.

The CDR3 sequence is CASSLFPANGEQYF. The CDR3, as DNA: TGCGCCAGCAGCTTGTTCCCCGCAAACGGCGAGCAGTACTTC. This chain joins TRBV5-1 and TRBJ2-4; D is uncertain. The J call is uncertain, as TRBJ2-7 better fits the DNA end. Germline V gene sequence: CDR1 SGHRS, CDR2 YFSETQ. The CDR3 is 14 residues long.

Written as DNA, the CDR3 is TGTGCCAGCAGCTTAGGGACAGGGACCCCCTCTGGGGCCAACGTCCTGACTTTC. This sequence encodes CASSLGTGTPSGANVLTF. The V and J genes are TRBV7-8 and TRBJ2-6; 8 nucleotides match TRBD1. From germline, CDR1 is SGHVS and CDR2 FQNEAQ. The CDR3 has 18 residues. Losses at the gene ends were 1 base for V and 0 bases for J; bases not matched to a gene: 5.

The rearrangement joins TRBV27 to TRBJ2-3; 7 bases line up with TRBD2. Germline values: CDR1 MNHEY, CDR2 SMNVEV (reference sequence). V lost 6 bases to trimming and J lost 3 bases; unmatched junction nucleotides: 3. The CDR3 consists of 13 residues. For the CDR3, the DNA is TGTGCCAGCAGGCCTAGCGGAACAGATACGCAGTATTTT. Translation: CASRPSGTDTQYF.

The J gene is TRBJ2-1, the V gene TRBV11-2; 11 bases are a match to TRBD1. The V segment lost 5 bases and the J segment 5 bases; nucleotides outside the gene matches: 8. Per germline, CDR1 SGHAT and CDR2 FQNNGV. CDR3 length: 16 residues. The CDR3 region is CASSPGQGDGDNEQFF. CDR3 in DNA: TGTGCCAGCAGCCCGGGACAGGGGGACGGGGACAATGAGCAGTTCTTC.

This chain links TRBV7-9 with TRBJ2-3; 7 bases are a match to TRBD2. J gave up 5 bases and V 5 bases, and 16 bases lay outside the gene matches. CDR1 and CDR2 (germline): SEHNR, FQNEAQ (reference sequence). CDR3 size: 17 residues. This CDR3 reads CASSAQGGRQIRDTQYF. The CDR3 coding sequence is TGTGCCAGCAGCGCCCAGGGAGGGCGACAGATTAGAGATACGCAGTATTTT.

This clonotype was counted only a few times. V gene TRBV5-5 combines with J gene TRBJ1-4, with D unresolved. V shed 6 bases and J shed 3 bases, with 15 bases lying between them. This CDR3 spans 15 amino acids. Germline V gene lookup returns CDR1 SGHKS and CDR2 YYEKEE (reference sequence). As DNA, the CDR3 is TGTGCCAGCATTTCCACCATTCTGGCTAATGAAAAACTGTTTTTT. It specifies CASISTILANEKLFF.

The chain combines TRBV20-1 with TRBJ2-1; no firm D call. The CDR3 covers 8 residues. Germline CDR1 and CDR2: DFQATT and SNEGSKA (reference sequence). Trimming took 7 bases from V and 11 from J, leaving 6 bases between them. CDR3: CSEDQQFF. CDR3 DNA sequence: TGCAGTGAAGATCAGCAGTTCTTC.

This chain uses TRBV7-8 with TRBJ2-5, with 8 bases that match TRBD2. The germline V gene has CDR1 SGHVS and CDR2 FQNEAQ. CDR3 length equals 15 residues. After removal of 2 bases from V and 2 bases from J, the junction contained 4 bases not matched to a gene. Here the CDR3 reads CASSLLLADQETQYF. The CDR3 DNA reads TGTGCCAGCAGCTTATTACTAGCGGATCAAGAGACCCAGTACTTC.

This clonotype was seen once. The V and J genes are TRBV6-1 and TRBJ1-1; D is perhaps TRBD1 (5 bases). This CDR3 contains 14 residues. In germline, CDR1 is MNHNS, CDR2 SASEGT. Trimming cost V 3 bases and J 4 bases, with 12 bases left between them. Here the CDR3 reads CASSDSGGTTEAFF. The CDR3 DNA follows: TGTGCCAGCAGTGATAGCGGGGGTACCACTGAAGCTTTCTTT.

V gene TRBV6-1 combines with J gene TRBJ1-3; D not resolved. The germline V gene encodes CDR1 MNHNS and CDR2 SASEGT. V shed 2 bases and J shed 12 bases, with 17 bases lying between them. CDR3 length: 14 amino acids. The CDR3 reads CASSESFGLESIYF. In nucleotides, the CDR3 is TGTGCCAGCAGTGAAAGTTTCGGGTTGGAGAGCATATATTTT.

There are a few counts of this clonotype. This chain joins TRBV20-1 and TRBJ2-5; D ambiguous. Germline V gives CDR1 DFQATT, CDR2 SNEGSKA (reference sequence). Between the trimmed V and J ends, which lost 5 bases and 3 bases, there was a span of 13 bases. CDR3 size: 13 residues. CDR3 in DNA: TGCAGTGCTGATAATAGTGTTGAAGAGACCCAGTACTTC. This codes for CSADNSVEETQYF.

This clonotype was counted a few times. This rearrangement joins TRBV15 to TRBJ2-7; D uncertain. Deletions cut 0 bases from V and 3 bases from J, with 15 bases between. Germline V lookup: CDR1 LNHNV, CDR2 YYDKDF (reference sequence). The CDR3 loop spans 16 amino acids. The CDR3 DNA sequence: TGTGCCACCAGCAGAGATCCCCTCCAGATGAGCTACGAGCAGTACTTC. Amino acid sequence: CATSRDPLQMSYEQYF.

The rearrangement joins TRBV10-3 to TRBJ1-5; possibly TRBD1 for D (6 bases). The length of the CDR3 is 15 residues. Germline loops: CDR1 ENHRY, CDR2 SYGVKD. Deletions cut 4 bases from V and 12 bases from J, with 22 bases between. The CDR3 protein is CAISGWEGGIEVQHF. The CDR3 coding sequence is TGTGCCATCAGTGGCTGGGAGGGGGGAATCGAGGTCCAGCATTTT.

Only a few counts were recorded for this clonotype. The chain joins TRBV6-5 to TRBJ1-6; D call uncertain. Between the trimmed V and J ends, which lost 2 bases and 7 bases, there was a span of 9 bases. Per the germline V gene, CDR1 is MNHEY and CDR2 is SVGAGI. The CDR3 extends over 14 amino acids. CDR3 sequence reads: CASSYGGRNSPLHF. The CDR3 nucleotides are TGTGCCAGCAGTTACGGTGGGAGAAATTCACCCCTCCACTTT.

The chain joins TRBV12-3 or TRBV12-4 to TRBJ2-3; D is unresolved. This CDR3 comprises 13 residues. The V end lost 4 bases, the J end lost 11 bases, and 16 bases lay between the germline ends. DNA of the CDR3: TGTGCCAGCAGTTCCTACGCGGCCACGAGGCAGTATTTT. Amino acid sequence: CASSSYAATRQYF.

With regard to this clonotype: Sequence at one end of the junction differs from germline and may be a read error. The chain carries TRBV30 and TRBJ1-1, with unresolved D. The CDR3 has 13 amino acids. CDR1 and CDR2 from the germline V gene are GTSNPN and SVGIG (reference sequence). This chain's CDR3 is CAGSETSNTEAFF. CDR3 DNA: TGTGCCGGGAGTGAGACTTCAAACACTGAAGCTTTCTTT.

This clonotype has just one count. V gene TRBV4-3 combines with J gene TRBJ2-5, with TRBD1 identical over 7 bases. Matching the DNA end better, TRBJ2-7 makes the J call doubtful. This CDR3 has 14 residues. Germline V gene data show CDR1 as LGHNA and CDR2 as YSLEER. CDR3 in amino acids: CASSHRTGWYEQYF. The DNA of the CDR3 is TGCGCCAGCAGCCATAGGACAGGATGGTACGAGCAGTACTTC.

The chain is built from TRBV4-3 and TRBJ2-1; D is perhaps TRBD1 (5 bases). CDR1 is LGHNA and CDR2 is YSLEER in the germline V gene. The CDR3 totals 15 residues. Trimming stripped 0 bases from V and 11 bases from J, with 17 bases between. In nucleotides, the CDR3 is TGCGCCAGCAGCCAAGATCATCGCAGGAAGGGGCAGCAGTTCTTC. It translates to CASSQDHRRKGQQFF.

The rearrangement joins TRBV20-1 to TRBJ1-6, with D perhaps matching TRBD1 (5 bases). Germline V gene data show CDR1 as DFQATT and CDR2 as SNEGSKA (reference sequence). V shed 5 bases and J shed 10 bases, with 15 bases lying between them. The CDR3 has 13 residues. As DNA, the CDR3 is TGCAGTGCTCACCCCACGGGGGGATCACCCCTCCACTTT. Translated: CSAHPTGGSPLHF.

Here the CDR3 DNA reads TGTGCCAGCAGCTCATACAGGGGGGGACTCTCTGGGGCCAACGTCCTGACTTTC. Its protein is CASSSYRGGLSGANVLTF. The chain links TRBV7-9 to TRBJ2-6; weak D call: TRBD1 (8 bases). The CDR3 length is 18 residues. Looked up from germline, CDR1 is SEHNR and CDR2 is FQNEAQ (reference sequence). V lost 4 bases and J 0 bases, leaving 16 bases between the germline ends.

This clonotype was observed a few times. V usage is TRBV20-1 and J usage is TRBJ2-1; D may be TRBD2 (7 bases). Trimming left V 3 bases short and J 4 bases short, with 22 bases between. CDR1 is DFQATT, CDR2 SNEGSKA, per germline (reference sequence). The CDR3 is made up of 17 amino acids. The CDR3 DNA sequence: TGCAGTGCTAGGGGGGGGGCTGGGGGGAGCTTTTACAATGAGCAGTTCTTC. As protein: CSARGGAGGSFYNEQFF.

In DNA, the CDR3 is TGTGCCAGCAGCTCAGACAGGTTAGCCGAGCAGTACTTC. It codes for CASSSDRLAEQYF. J is TRBJ2-7 and V is TRBV7-2, with TRBD1 as a possible D gene (6 bases). The germline V gene has CDR1 SGHTA and CDR2 FQGNSA. V lost 4 bases to trimming and J lost 6 bases, with 13 bases between them. This CDR3 contains 13 residues.

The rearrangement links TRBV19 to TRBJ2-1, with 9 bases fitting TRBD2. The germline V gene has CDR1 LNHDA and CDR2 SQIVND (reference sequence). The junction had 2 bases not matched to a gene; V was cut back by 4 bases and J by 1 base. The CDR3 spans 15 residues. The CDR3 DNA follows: TGTGCCAGTAGTAGGCGGGAGGGATCCTACAATGAGCAGTTCTTC. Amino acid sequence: CASSRREGSYNEQFF.

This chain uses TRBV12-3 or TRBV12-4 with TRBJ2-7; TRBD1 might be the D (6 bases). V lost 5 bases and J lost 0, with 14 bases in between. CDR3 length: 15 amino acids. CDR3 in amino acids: CASSPSGAISYEQYF. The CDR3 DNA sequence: TGTGCCAGCAGTCCCTCAGGGGCTATCTCCTACGAGCAGTACTTC.

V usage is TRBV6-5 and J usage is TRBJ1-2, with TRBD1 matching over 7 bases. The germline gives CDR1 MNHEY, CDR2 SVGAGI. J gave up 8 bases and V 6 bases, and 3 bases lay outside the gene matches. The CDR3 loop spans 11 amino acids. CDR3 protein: CASRQGLGYTF. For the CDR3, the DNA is TGTGCCAGCAGACAGGGGCTCGGCTACACCTTC.